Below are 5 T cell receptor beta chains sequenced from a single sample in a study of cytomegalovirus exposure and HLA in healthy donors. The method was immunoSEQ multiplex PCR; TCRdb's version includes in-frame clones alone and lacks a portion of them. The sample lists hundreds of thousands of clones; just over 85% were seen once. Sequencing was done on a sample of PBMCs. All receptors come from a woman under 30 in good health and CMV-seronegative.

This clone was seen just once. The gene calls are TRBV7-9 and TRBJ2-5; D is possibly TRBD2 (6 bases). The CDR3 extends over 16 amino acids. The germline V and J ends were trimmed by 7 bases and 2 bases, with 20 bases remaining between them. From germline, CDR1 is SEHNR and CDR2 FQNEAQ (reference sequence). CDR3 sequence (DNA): TGTGCCAGCATCCCTGAGTGGGCGGGGCAACAAGAGACCCAGTACTTC. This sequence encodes CASIPEWAGQQETQYF. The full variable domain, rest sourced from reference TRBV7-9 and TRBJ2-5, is DTGVSQNPRHKITKRGQNVTFRCDPISEHNRLYWYRQTLGQGPEFLTYFQNEAQLEKSRLLSDRFSAERPKGSFSTLEIQRTEQGDSAMYLCASIPEWAGQQETQYFGPGTRLLVL.

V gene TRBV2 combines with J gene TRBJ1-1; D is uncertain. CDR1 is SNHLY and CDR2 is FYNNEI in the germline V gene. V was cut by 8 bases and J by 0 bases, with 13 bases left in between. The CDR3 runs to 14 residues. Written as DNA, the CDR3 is TGTGCCAGCGGTCTTCGGAGCCTGAACACTGAAGCTTTCTTT. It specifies CASGLRSLNTEAFF.

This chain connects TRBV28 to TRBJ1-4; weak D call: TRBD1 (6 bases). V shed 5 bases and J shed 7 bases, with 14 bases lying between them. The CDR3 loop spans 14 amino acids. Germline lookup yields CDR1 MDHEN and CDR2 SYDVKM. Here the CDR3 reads CASSTPGVVEKLFF. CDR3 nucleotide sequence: TGTGCCAGCAGTACTCCAGGGGTAGTTGAAAAACTGTTTTTT.

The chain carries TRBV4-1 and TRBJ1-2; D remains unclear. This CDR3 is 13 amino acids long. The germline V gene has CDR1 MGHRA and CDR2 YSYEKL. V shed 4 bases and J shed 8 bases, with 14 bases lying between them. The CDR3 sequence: CASSRVGRSGYTF. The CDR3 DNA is TGCGCCAGCAGCCGTGTGGGCCGTTCGGGCTACACCTTC.

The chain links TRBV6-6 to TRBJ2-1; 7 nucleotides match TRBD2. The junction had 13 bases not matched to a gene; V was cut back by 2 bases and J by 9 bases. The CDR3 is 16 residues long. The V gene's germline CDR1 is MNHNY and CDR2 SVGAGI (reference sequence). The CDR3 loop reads CASSYDGWSGKGEQFF. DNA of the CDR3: TGTGCCAGCAGTTACGATGGGTGGAGCGGGAAAGGTGAGCAGTTCTTC.